The T cell receptor beta chain under discussion was sequenced for a study of response to subunit inactivated influenza vaccine (dated by TCRdb to the late 2010s). Study-wide context: Deep quantitative T cell receptor repertoire profiling was used in the study to track responses to a trivalent subunit inactivated influenza vaccine. Study-level results and caveats: The authors proposed that each seasonal influenza vaccination may bring in only a limited number of new T cells.

Via the germline V gene, CDR1 is MNHEY and CDR2 SVGAGI. The CDR3 sequence holds 14 residues, the cysteine and phenylalanine included. This entry keeps only the CDR3 DNA: 42 bases, framed from base 1. V sheds 2 bases and J sheds 1 base, leaving 5 bases between their ends. This clonotype showed up many times. Its specific antigen is unknown. No much larger clone exists at a distance of one base, and base qualities are not known. Libraries were built with RT-PCR. Sequencing took place on an Illumina HiSeq 2500. TCRdb reprocessing: public reads trimmed at Q25 with fastp, clones called with MiXCR, in-frame beta chains kept. Rows with a matching CDR3 protein are joined into one entry that keeps the most common DNA and genes. The sample table records fewer than 750,000 distinct CDR3 sequences; 12% to 15% of these occur just once. Clones ranked in the top ten supply 11% of the sample.

The chain is made from TRBV6-5 and TRBJ1-4, with TRBD1 perhaps the D gene, on 5 matching bases. This clonotype was sampled from a man between 45 and 60 years old who received an inactivated influenza vaccine. Donor details come from another sample of the same person, matched by shared clones. Sample: PBMCs from blood, taken about 13 days after vaccination. The DNA sequence is as follows: TGTGCCAGCAGTTACGGGGGAACTAATGAAAAACTGTTTTTT. This translates into CASSYGGTNEKLFF.